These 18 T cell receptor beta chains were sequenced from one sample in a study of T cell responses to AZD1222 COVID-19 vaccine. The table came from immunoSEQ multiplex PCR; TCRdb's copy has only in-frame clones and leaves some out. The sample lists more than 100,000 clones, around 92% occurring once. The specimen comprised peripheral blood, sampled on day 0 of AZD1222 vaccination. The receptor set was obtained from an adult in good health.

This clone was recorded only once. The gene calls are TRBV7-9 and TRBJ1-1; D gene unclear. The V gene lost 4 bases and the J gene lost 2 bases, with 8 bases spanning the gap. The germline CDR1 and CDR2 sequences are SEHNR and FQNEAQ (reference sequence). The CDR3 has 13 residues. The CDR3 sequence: CASSYDLNTEAFF. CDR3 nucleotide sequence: TGTGCCAGCAGCTACGACCTAAACACTGAAGCTTTCTTT.

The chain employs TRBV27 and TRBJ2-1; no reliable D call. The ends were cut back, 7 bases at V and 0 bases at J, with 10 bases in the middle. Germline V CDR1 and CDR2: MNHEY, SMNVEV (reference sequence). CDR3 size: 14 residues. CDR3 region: CASKQEHSYNEQFF. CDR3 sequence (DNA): TGTGCCAGCAAGCAAGAGCACTCCTACAATGAGCAGTTCTTC.

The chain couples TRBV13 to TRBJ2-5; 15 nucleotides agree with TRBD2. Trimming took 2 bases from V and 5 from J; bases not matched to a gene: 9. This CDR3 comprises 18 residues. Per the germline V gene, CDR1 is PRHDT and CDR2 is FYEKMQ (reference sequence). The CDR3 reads CASSLTGLAGGRRETQYF. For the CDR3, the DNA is TGTGCCAGCAGCTTAACTGGACTAGCGGGAGGGAGAAGGGAGACCCAGTACTTC. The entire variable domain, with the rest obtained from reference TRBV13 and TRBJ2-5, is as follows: AAGVIQSPRHLIKEKRETATLKCYPIPRHDTVYWYQQGPGQDPQFLISFYEKMQSDKGSIPDRFSAQQFSDYHSELNMSSLELGDSALYFCASSLTGLAGGRRETQYFGPGTRLLVL.

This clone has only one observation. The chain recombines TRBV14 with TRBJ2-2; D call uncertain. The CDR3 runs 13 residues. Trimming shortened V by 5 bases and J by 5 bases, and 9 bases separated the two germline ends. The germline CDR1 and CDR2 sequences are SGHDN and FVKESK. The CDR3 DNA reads TGTGCCAGCAGCTTCCAAAATACCGGGGAGCTGTTTTTT. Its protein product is CASSFQNTGELFF.

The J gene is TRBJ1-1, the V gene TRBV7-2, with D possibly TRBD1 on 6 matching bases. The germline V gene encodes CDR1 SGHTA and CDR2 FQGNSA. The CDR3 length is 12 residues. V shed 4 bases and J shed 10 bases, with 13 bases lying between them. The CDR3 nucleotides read TGTGCCAGCAGCTCACAGGGTTTAGGAGCTTTCTTT. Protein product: CASSSQGLGAFF.

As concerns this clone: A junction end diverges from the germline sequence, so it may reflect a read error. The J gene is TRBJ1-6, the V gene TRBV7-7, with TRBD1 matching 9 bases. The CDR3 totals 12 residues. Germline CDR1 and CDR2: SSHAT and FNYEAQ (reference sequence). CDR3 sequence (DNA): TGTGCTAGCAGGACAGGGGATTCACCCCTCCACTTT. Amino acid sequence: CASRTGDSPLHF.

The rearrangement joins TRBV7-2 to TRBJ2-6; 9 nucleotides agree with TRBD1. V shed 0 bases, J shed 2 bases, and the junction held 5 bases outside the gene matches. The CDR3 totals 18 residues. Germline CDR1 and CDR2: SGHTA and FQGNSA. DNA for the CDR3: TGTGCCAGCAGCTTAGCACGGACAGGGGTTGCTGGGGCCAACGTCCTGACTTTC. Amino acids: CASSLARTGVAGANVLTF.

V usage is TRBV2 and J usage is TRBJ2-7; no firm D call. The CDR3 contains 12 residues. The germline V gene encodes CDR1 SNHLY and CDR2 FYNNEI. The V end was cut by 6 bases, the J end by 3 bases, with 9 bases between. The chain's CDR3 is CASSLQVYEQYF. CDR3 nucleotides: TGTGCCAGCAGCTTACAAGTCTACGAGCAGTACTTC.

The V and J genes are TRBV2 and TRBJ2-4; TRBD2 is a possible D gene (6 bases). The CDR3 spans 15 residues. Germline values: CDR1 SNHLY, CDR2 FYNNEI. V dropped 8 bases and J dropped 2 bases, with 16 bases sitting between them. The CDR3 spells CASGGATRSKNIQYF. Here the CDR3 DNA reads TGTGCCAGCGGAGGGGCCACGAGATCCAAAAACATTCAGTACTTC.

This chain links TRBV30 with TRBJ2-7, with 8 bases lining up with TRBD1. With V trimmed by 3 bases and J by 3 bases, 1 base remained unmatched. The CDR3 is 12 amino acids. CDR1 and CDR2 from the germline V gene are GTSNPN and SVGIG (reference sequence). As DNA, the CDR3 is TGTGCCTGGAGAGGACAGGGCTACGAGCAGTACTTC. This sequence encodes CAWRGQGYEQYF.

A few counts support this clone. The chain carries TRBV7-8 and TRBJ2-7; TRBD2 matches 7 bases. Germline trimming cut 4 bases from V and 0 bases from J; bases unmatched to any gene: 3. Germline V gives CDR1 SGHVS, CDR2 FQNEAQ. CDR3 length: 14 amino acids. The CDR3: CASSSRTSSYEQYF. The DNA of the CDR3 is TGTGCCAGCAGCTCGCGGACTAGCTCCTACGAGCAGTACTTC.

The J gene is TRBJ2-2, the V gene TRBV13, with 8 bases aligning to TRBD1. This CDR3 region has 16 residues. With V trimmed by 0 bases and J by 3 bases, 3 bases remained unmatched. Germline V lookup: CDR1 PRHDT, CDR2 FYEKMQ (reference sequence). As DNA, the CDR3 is TGTGCCAGCAGCTTAGGAATACAGGGGGACACCGGGGAGCTGTTTTTT. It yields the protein CASSLGIQGDTGELFF.

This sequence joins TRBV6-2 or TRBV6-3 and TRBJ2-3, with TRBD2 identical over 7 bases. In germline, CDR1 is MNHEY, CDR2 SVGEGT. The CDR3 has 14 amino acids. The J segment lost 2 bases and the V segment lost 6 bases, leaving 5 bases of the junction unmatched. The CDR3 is CASRPLAVTDTQYF. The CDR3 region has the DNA TGTGCCAGCAGACCTCTAGCGGTCACAGATACGCAGTATTTT.

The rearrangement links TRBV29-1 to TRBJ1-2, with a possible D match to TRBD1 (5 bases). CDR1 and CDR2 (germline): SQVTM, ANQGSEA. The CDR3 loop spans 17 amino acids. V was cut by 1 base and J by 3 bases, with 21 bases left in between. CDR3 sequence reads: CSVEGIMGDPRDYGYTF. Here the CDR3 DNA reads TGCAGCGTTGAAGGGATCATGGGGGACCCGAGGGACTATGGCTACACCTTC.

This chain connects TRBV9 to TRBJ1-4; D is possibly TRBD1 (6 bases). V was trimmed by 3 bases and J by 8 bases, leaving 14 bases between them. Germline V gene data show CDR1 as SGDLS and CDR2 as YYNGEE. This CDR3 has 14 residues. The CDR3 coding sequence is TGTGCCAGCAGCGATGGGACATCCTTGGAAAAACTGTTTTTT. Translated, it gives CASSDGTSLEKLFF.

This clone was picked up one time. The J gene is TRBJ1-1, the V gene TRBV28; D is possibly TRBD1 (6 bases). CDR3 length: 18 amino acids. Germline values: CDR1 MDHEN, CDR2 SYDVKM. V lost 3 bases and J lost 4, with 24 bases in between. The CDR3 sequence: CASSFTGGRRTWSTEAFF. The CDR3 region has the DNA TGTGCCAGCAGTTTCACCGGGGGCCGCCGAACCTGGAGCACTGAAGCTTTCTTT.

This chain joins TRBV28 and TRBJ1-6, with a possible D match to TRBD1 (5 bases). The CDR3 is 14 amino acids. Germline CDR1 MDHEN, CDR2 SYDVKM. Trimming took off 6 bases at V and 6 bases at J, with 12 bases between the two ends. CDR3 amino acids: CASSPAGINSPLHF. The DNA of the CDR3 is TGTGCCAGCAGCCCCGCAGGGATTAATTCACCCCTCCACTTT. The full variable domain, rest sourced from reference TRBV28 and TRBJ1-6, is DVKVTQSSRYLVKRTGEKVFLECVQDMDHENMFWYRQDPGLGLRLIYFSYDVKMKEKGDIPEGYSVSREKKERFSLILESASTNQTSMYLCASSPAGINSPLHFGNGTRLTVT.

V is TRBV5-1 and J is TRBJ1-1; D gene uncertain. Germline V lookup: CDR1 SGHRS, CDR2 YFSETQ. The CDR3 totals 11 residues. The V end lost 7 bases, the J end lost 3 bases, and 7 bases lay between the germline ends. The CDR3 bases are TGCGCCAGCGGGCGGGACACTGAAGCTTTCTTT. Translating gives CASGRDTEAFF.